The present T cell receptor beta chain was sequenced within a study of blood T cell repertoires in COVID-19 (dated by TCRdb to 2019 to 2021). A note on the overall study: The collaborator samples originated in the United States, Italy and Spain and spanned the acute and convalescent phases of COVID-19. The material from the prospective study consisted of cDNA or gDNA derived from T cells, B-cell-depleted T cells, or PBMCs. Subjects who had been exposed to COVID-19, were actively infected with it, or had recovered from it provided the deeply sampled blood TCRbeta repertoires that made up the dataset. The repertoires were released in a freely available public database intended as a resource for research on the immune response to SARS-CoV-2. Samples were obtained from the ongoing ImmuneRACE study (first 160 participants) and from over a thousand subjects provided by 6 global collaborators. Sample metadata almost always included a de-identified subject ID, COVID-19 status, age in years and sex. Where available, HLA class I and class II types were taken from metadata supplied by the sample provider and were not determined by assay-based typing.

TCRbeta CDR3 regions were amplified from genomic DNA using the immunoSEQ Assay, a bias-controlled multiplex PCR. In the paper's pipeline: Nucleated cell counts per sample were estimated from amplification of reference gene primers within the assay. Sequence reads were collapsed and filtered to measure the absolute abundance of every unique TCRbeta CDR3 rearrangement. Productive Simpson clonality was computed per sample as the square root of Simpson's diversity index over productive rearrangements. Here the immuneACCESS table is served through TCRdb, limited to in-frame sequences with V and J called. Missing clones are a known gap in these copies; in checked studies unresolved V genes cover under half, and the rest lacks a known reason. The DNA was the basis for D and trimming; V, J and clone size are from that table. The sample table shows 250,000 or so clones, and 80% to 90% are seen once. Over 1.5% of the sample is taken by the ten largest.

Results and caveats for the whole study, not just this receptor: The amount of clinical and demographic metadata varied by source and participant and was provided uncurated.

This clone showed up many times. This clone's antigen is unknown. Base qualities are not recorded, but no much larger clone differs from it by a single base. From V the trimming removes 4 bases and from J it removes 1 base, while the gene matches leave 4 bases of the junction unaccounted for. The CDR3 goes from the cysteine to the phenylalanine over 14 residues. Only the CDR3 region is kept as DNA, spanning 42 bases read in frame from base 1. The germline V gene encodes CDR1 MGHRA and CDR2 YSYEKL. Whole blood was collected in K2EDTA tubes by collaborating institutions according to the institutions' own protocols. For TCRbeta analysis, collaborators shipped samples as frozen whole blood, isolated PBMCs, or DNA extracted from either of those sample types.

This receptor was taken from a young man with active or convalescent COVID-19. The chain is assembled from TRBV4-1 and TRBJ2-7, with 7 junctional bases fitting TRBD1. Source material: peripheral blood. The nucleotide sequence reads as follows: TGCGCCAGCAGCCCACAACAGGGGTCCTACGAGCAGTACTTC. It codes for CASSPQQGSYEQYF.